Each of the 19 T cell receptor beta chains below was sequenced from the same sample in a study of cytomegalovirus exposure and HLA in healthy donors (dated by TCRdb to about 2017). Library construction relied on the immunoSEQ multiplex PCR assay. For the multiplex PCR, a mixture combining 60 forward primers for TCR Vbeta segments and 13 reverse primers for TCR Jbeta segments was used. What TCRdb holds here is the immuneACCESS table cut down to in-frame rearrangements. Part of the clones is not present; checked against another copy, under half of the missing clones reflect an unresolved V gene, and the others are unexplained. The sample records some 140,000 clones, 60% to 80% of which are singletons. The top ten hold about 0.97% of the sample. Sequenced material: PBMCs. Every receptor here comes from a man between 18 and 29 years old in good health and CMV-seronegative.

The rearrangement links TRBV6-5 to TRBJ1-2; TRBD1 agrees at 7 bases. In germline, CDR1 is MNHEY, CDR2 SVGAGI. The CDR3 extends over 15 amino acids. V gave up 7 bases and J gave up 6 bases; unmatched junction bases: 14. The CDR3 sequence is CASTNRPGTAHGYTF. DNA for the CDR3: TGTGCCAGCACCAACAGGCCCGGGACAGCCCATGGCTACACCTTC.

The CDR3 nucleotides read TGTGCCAGCACCTTGACTGCCCTGAACACTGAAGCTTTCTTT. It yields the protein CASTLTALNTEAFF. V gene TRBV28 combines with J gene TRBJ1-1; no firm D call. The CDR3 runs to 14 residues. V was cut by 7 bases and J by 0 bases, with 12 bases left in between. CDR1 and CDR2 from the germline V gene are MDHEN and SYDVKM.

Here the CDR3 DNA reads TGTGCCAGCAGTGAGACAGCTAACTATGGCTACACCTTC. This translates into CASSETANYGYTF. The chain links TRBV2 to TRBJ1-2; the D gene is possibly TRBD1 (5 bases). Germline V lookup: CDR1 SNHLY, CDR2 FYNNEI. The CDR3 sequence is 13 residues long. V was trimmed by 3 bases and J by 0 bases, leaving 5 bases between them. Using reference TRBV2 and TRBJ1-2 for the parts outside the CDR3, the full variable domain is EPEVTQTPSHQVTQMGQEVILRCVPISNHLYFYWYRQILGQKVEFLVSFYNNEISEKSEIFDDQFSVERPDGSNFTLKIRSTKLEDSAMYFCASSETANYGYTFGSGTRLTVV.

The V call is TRBV2, the J call TRBJ1-1, with TRBD1 matching 8 bases. V lost 6 bases to trimming and J lost 6 bases; unmatched junction nucleotides: 9. The CDR3 extends over 14 amino acids. Germline V gene lookup returns CDR1 SNHLY and CDR2 FYNNEI. CDR3 protein: CASRNLGQGAEAFF. CDR3 nucleotide sequence: TGTGCCAGCAGGAACCTCGGACAGGGCGCTGAAGCTTTCTTT. Supplemented by reference TRBV2 and TRBJ1-1, the full variable domain reads EPEVTQTPSHQVTQMGQEVILRCVPISNHLYFYWYRQILGQKVEFLVSFYNNEISEKSEIFDDQFSVERPDGSNFTLKIRSTKLEDSAMYFCASRNLGQGAEAFFGQGTRLTVV.

The chain carries TRBV29-1 and TRBJ2-5, with 13 bases matching TRBD2. This CDR3 region has 16 residues. From germline, CDR1 is SQVTM and CDR2 ANQGSEA. V lost 8 bases to trimming and J lost 7 bases; unmatched junction nucleotides: 16. The CDR3 DNA reads TGCAGCTCAACAAGGGGACTAGCGGGGTCCTGGTGGACCCAGTACTTC. This sequence encodes CSSTRGLAGSWWTQYF.

This clone was detected once. The chain links TRBV7-2 to TRBJ1-4, with D unresolved. The ends were cut back, 3 bases at V and 0 bases at J, with 2 bases in the middle. The CDR3 contains 13 residues. Germline V gene sequence: CDR1 SGHTA, CDR2 FQGNSA. CDR3 DNA sequence: TGTGCCAGCAGCTTCTCAACTAATGAAAAACTGTTTTTT. The encoded protein is CASSFSTNEKLFF.

The chain combines TRBV9 with TRBJ1-1; maybe TRBD1 (6 bases). The CDR3 length is 16 residues. CDR1 is SGDLS, CDR2 YYNGEE, per germline. Trimming removed 1 base from V and 4 bases from J, with 17 bases in between. The CDR3 spells CASSVTAGQGTTEAFF. As DNA, the CDR3 is TGTGCCAGCAGCGTAACAGCCGGGCAGGGGACCACTGAAGCTTTCTTT.

In this sample, this clone turned up once. J is TRBJ1-2 and V is TRBV9; D gene uncertain. CDR3 length equals 16 residues. Looked up from germline, CDR1 is SGDLS and CDR2 is YYNGEE. The V and J ends lost 4 bases and 7 bases respectively, with 23 bases between them. The chain's CDR3 is CASSPSPGIFWGGYTF. DNA of the CDR3: TGTGCCAGCAGCCCGAGCCCGGGGATCTTTTGGGGTGGCTACACCTTC.

This chain joins TRBV1 and TRBJ1-1. TRBV1 is a listed pseudogene. This CDR3 has 16 residues. CDR3 coding DNA: TGCACCAGCAGCCAAGGGGAGGTCCGCATGAACACTGAAGCTTTCTTT. Translating it yields CTSSQGEVRMNTEAFF.

This clone has a handful of counts. V gene TRBV5-4 combines with J gene TRBJ1-6; D gene uncertain. The CDR3 is 13 residues long. Germline-derived CDR1 and CDR2 are SGHNT and YYREEE (reference sequence). Deletions cut 0 bases from V and 6 bases from J, with 4 bases between. For the CDR3, the DNA is TGTGCCAGCAGCTTGGCCCTTAATTCACCCCTCCACTTT. Translation gives CASSLALNSPLHF. Full variable domain (outside the CDR3, taken from reference TRBV5-4 and TRBJ1-6): ETGVTQSPTHLIKTRGQQVTLRCSSQSGHNTVSWYQQALGQGPQFIFQYYREEENGRGNFPPRFSGLQFPNYSSELNVNALELDDSALYLCASSLALNSPLHFGNGTRLTVT.

The rearrangement links TRBV5-1 to TRBJ2-3; D may be TRBD2 (7 bases). V shed 1 base and J shed 1 base, with 10 bases lying between them. Germline values: CDR1 SGHRS, CDR2 YFSETQ. The CDR3 has 15 residues. CDR3 residues: CASSLTGGGTDTQYF. The CDR3 nucleotides are TGCGCCAGCAGCTTGACGGGGGGCGGCACAGATACGCAGTATTTT.

J is TRBJ1-1 and V is TRBV19; maybe TRBD1 (5 bases). Germline-derived CDR1 and CDR2 are LNHDA and SQIVND (reference sequence). The CDR3 is made up of 14 amino acids. Between the trimmed V and J ends, which lost 3 bases and 0 bases, there was a span of 8 bases. The CDR3 loop reads CASSMTALNTEAFF. CDR3 in DNA: TGTGCCAGTAGTATGACAGCACTGAACACTGAAGCTTTCTTT.

The chain joins TRBV19 to TRBJ2-5; D is unclear. CDR1 is LNHDA and CDR2 is SQIVND in the germline V gene (reference sequence). Trimming removed 4 bases from V and 2 bases from J, with 8 bases in between. The CDR3 sequence is 13 residues long. The CDR3 is CASSTTRQETQYF. The CDR3 DNA sequence: TGTGCCAGTAGTACCACTCGTCAAGAGACCCAGTACTTC.

The chain carries TRBV9 and TRBJ2-2, with a possible D match to TRBD1 (6 bases). V lost 4 bases and J 1 base, leaving 11 bases between the germline ends. Germline V gene data show CDR1 as SGDLS and CDR2 as YYNGEE. CDR3 length: 15 residues. The CDR3 DNA follows: TGTGCCAGCAGCCCGGGACATAAGAACACCGGGGAGCTGTTTTTT. This translates into CASSPGHKNTGELFF.

V is TRBV5-6 and J is TRBJ2-5; 9 bases map to TRBD1. This CDR3 comprises 17 residues. The ends lost 3 bases at V and 1 base at J; junction bases unmatched: 10. From germline, CDR1 is SGHDT and CDR2 YYEEEE. The CDR3 sequence: CASSSSAGTGTQETQYF. In nucleotides, the CDR3 is TGTGCCAGCAGCTCCTCGGCCGGGACAGGGACCCAAGAGACCCAGTACTTC. The full variable domain, in which reference TRBV5-6 and TRBJ2-5 provide the parts outside the CDR3, is DAGVTQSPTHLIKTRGQQVTLRCSPKSGHDTVSWYQQALGQGPQFIFQYYEEEERQRGNFPDRFSGHQFPNYSSELNVNALLLGDSALYLCASSSSAGTGTQETQYFGPGTRLLVL.

V is TRBV25-1 and J is TRBJ2-3; possible D gene TRBD2, 5 bases. The CDR3 is 14 residues long. CDR1 and CDR2 from the germline V gene are MGHDK and SYGVNS. The V end lost 6 bases, the J end lost 0 bases, and 10 bases lay between the germline ends. The CDR3 nucleotides read TGTGCCAGCAGCGAGGGTCGGAGCACAGATACGCAGTATTTT. Translating it yields CASSEGRSTDTQYF.

The chain links TRBV4-3 to TRBJ1-2; 7 bases map to TRBD1. Germline CDR1 and CDR2: LGHNA and YSLEER. V lost 0 bases, J lost 3 bases, and 13 bases stayed unmatched. The CDR3 totals 18 residues. The CDR3 coding sequence is TGCGCCAGCAGCCAAGAACCAGCCGGGGGACAGACCTACTATGGCTACACCTTC. As protein: CASSQEPAGGQTYYGYTF.

The rearrangement joins TRBV7-2 to TRBJ2-7; 9 positions match TRBD2. The junction had 4 bases not matched to a gene; V was cut back by 3 bases and J by 1 base. This CDR3 is built from 15 residues. Germline V CDR1 and CDR2: SGHTA, FQGNSA. The CDR3 region is CASSFLAGDSYEQYF. The CDR3 DNA sequence: TGTGCCAGCAGCTTTTTAGCGGGGGATTCCTACGAGCAGTACTTC. Supplemented by reference TRBV7-2 and TRBJ2-7, the full variable domain reads GAGVSQSPSNKVTEKGKDVELRCDPISGHTALYWYRQSLGQGLEFLIYFQGNSAPDKSGLPSDRFSAERTGGSVSTLTIQRTQQEDSAVYLCASSFLAGDSYEQYFGPGTRLTVT.

The CDR3 nucleotides are TGCAGTGCTAGAATCGTCCTAACGCAGTATTTT. Translated, it gives CSARIVLTQYF. The chain uses TRBV20-1 and TRBJ2-3; D is undetermined. This CDR3 is 11 amino acids long. Germline lookup yields CDR1 DFQATT and CDR2 SNEGSKA (reference sequence). Between the trimmed V and J ends, which lost 2 bases and 9 bases, there was a span of 9 bases.